Given below is one T cell receptor (beta chain) in context. These data belong to a study of blood T cell repertoires in COVID-19. Study at large: Samples came from the United States, Italy and Spain, spanning acute and convalescent COVID-19. The analysed material was cDNA or gDNA that came from T cells, B-cell-depleted T cells, or PBMCs.

In the original analysis: Reference gene primer amplification yielded estimated nucleated cell counts. Sequencing was performed with immunoSEQ multiplex PCR; in TCRdb, only in-frame clones are kept and a portion is missing. That table gives V, J and clone size, and the DNA gave D and trimming. The table shows roughly 250,000 clones, with 86% occurring only once. Germline V gene lookup returns CDR1 MNHEY and CDR2 SVGAGI. J gave up 4 bases and V 5 bases, and 7 bases lay outside the gene matches. CDR3 length: 14 residues. This sequence was found in a man aged 35 to 55 who had recovered from COVID-19. The chain combines TRBV6-5 with TRBJ1-1, with 7 positions matching TRBD1. The sample taken for sequencing was peripheral blood. CDR3 protein: CASSPSGGGTEAFF. In DNA form, the CDR3 reads TGTGCCAGCAGTCCCTCAGGGGGAGGCACTGAAGCTTTCTTT.